This T cell receptor beta chain was retrieved from a study of CD8 T cells in ankylosing spondylitis. Overall study findings and caveats: Among TCR beta sequences, a motif of under ten highly homologous variants appeared characteristic of ankylosing spondylitis blood.

TCRdb re-analysed the 5' RACE reads in MiXCR, keeping a single row per CDR3 protein. Of about 36,000 distinct CDR3 sequences listed, approximately 10% are singletons. The CDR3 spans 16 residues. The V end was cut by 1 base, the J end by 4 bases, with 16 bases between. Germline loops: CDR1 LGHNA, CDR2 YSLEER. This clonotype was recorded at least ten times. The antigen remains unidentified. The sequence was obtained from a male donor with ankylosing spondylitis. The chain combines TRBV4-3 with TRBJ2-5; D perhaps matches TRBD1 (7 bases). Sequenced input: synovial fluid, either unsorted or a sorted T cell fraction (not recorded which). The CDR3 DNA reads as TGCGCCAGCAGCCAAGGAGACAGGGAGGTGCGAGAGACCCAGTACTTC. Residues: CASSQGDREVRETQYF.